This T cell receptor beta chain was found in a study of shared clonotypes between healthy human individuals. This clone came up many times. Clones were read by immunoSEQ multiplex PCR, and TCRdb kept only the in-frame ones, dropping some. The table lists roughly 500,000 clones, over 65% of them singletons, with roughly 13% in the top ten. Within Nashville, Tennessee resided all donors, each a Caucasian adult. Sequencing was done on a sample of PBMCs. The source of this sequence is a middle-aged woman in good health. Some clones in this sample may be carry-over from other donors' samples.

As DNA, the CDR3 is TGCGCCAGCAGCCAACCGGACAGCACAGATACGCAGTATTTT. Encoded protein: CASSQPDSTDTQYF. The chain employs TRBV4-1 and TRBJ2-3, with D unresolved. The CDR3 runs 14 residues. Trimming cost V 2 bases and J 0 bases, with 6 bases left between them. The V gene's germline CDR1 is MGHRA and CDR2 YSYEKL.